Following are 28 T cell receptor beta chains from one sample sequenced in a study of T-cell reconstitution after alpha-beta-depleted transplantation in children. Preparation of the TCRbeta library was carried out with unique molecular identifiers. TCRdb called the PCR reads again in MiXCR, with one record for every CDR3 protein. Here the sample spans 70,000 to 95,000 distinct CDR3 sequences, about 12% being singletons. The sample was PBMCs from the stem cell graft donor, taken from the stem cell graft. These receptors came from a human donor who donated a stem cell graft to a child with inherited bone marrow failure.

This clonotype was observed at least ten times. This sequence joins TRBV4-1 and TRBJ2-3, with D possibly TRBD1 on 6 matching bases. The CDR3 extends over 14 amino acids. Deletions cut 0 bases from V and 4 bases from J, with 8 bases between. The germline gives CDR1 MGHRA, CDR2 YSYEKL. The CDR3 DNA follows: TGCGCCAGCAGCCAAGATGAGGGGGCAGATACGCAGTATTTT. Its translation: CASSQDEGADTQYF.

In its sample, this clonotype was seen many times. The CDR3 sequence: CASSRRRESSGANVLTF. DNA of the CDR3: TGTGCCAGCAGCCGGCGGAGGGAGAGCTCTGGGGCCAACGTCCTGACTTTC. This chain links TRBV7-9 with TRBJ2-6, with D tentatively TRBD2 (6 bases). V shed 5 bases and J shed 0 bases, with 14 bases lying between them. The germline gives CDR1 SEHNR, CDR2 FQNEAQ (reference sequence). The CDR3 is 17 amino acids.

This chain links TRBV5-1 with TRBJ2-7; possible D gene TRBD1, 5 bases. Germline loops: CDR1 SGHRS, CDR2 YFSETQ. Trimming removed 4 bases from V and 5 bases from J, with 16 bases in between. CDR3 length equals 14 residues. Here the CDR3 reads CASSLDSQSHEQYF. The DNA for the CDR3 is TGCGCCAGCAGCCTCGACAGTCAATCCCACGAGCAGTACTTC.

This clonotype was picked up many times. The CDR3 here is CASSLARSGRVVGKLFF. CDR3 nucleotide sequence: TGTGCCAGCAGCTTAGCGCGGTCAGGCCGGGTGGTGGGTAAACTGTTTTTT. The V gene is TRBV7-2, the J gene TRBJ1-4; the D is unclear. Looked up from germline, CDR1 is SGHTA and CDR2 is FQGNSA. The V gene lost 0 bases and the J gene lost 11 bases, with 22 bases spanning the gap. CDR3 length equals 17 residues.

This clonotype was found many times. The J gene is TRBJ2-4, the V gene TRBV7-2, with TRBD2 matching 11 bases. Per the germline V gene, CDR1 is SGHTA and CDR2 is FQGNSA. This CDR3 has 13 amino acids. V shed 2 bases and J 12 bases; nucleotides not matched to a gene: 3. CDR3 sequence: CASSLLLAGDQYF. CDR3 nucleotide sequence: TGTGCCAGCAGCTTATTACTAGCGGGGGATCAGTACTTC.

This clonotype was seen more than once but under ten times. The CDR3 sequence: CASSIDGQSEQFF. The CDR3 nucleotides are TGTGCCAGTAGTATAGACGGGCAGAGTGAGCAGTTCTTC. The rearrangement uses TRBV19 and TRBJ2-1; D remains ambiguous. CDR3 length: 13 amino acids. CDR1 LNHDA and CDR2 SQIVND come from the germline V gene (reference sequence). Trimming left V 0 bases short and J 9 bases short, with 9 bases between.

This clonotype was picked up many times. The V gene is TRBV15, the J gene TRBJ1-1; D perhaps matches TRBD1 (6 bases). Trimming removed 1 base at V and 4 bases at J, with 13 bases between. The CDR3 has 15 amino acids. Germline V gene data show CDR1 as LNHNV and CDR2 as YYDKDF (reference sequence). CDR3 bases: TGTGCCACCAGCAGAGTTGCAGAAGGGGGCACTGAAGCTTTCTTT. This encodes CATSRVAEGGTEAFF.

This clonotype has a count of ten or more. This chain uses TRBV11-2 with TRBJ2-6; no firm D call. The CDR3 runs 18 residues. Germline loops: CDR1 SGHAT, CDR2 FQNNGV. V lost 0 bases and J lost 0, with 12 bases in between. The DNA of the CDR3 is TGTGCCAGCAGCTTAGACACATCATTGTTCTCTGGGGCCAACGTCCTGACTTTC. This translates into CASSLDTSLFSGANVLTF.

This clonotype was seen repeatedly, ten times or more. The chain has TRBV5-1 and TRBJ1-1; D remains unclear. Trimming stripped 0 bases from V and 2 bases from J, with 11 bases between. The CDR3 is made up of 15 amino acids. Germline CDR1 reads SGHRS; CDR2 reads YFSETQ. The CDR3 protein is CASSLATDLNTEAFF. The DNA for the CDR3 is TGCGCCAGCAGCTTGGCCACAGACTTAAACACTGAAGCTTTCTTT. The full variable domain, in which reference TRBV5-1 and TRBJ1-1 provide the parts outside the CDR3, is KAGVTQTPRYLIKTRGQQVTLSCSPISGHRSVSWYQQTPGQGLQFLFEYFSETQRNKGNFPGRFSGRQFSNSRSEMNVSTLELGDSALYLCASSLATDLNTEAFFGQGTRLTVV.

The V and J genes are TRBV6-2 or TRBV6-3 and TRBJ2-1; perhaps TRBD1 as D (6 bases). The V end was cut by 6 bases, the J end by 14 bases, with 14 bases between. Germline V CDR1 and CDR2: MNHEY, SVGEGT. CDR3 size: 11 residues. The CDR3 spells CASSDVQGKFF. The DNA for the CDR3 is TGTGCCAGCAGCGACGTCCAGGGGAAGTTCTTC.

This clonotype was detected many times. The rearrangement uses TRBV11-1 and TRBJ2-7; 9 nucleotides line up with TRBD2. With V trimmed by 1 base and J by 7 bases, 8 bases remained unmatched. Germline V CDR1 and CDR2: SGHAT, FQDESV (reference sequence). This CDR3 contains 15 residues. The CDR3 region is CASSLGQGTSREQYF. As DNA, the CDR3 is TGTGCCAGCAGCTTAGGACAAGGGACTAGCAGGGAGCAGTACTTC.

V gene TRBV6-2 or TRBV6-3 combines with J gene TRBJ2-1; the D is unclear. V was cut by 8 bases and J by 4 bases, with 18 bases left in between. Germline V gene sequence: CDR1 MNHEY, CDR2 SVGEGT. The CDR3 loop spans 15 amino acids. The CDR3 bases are TGTGCCAGCGGATTTTACCCCCTCGATTACAATGAGCAGTTCTTC. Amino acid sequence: CASGFYPLDYNEQFF.

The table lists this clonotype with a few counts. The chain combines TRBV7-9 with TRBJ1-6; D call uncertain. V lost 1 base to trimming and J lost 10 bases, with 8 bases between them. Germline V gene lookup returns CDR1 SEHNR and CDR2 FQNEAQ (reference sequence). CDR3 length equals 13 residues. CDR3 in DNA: TGTGCCAGCAGCTTAGGGACCGGATCACCCCTCCACTTT. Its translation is CASSLGTGSPLHF.

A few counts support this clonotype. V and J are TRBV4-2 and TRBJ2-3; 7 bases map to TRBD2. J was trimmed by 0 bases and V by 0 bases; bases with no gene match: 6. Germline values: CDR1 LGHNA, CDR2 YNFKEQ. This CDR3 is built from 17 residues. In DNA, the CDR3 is TGTGCCAGCAGCCAAGAAGGCGGGGGTCCTAGCACAGATACGCAGTATTTT. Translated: CASSQEGGGPSTDTQYF.

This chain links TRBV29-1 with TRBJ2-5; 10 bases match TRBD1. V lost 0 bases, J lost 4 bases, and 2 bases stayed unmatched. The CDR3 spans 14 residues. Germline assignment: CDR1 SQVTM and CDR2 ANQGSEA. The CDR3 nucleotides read TGCAGCGTTGAAGAGGGACAGGGGCCAGAGACCCAGTACTTC. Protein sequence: CSVEEGQGPETQYF.

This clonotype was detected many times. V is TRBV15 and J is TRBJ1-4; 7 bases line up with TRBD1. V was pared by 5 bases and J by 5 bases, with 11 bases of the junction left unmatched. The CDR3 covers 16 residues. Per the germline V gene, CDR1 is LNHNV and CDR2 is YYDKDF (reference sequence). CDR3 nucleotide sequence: TGTGCCACCAGCCCCCTCCGGGACAGCCTGAATGAAAAACTGTTTTTT. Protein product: CATSPLRDSLNEKLFF.

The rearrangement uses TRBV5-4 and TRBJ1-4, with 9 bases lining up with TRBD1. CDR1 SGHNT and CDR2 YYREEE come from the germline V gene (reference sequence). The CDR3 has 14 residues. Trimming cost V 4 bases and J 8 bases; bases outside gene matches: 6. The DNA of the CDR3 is TGTGCCAGCAGCCTGGACAGGGGAGACGAAAAACTGTTTTTT. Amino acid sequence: CASSLDRGDEKLFF.

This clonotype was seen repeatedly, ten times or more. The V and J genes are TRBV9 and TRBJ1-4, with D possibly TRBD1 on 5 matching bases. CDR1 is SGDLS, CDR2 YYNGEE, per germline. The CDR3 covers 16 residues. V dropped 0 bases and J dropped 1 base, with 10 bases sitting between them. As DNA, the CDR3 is TGTGCCAGCAGCGTAGGCCCCAGGGAAACTAATGAAAAACTGTTTTTT. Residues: CASSVGPRETNEKLFF.

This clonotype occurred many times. The CDR3 sequence: CASSRTGGGEKLFF. CDR3 coding DNA: TGTGCCAGCAGCCGGACAGGGGGCGGTGAAAAACTGTTTTTT. The rearrangement uses TRBV5-5 and TRBJ1-4; 11 nucleotides agree with TRBD1. The CDR3 is 14 amino acids. The junction had 3 bases not matched to a gene; V was cut back by 4 bases and J by 7 bases. Germline V gene data show CDR1 as SGHKS and CDR2 as YYEKEE (reference sequence).

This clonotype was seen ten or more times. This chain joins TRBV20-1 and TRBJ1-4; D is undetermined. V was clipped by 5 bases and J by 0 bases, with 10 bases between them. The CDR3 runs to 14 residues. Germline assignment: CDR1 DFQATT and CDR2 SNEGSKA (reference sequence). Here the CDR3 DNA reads TGCAGTGCTGGCCCCTATTCAACTAATGAAAAACTGTTTTTT. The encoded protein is CSAGPYSTNEKLFF.

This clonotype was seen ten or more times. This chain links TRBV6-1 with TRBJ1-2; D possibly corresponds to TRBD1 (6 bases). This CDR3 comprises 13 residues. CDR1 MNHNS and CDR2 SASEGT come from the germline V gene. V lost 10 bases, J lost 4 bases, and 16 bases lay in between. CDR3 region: CATPGQTFYGYTF. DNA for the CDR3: TGTGCCACCCCTGGACAGACCTTCTATGGCTACACCTTC.

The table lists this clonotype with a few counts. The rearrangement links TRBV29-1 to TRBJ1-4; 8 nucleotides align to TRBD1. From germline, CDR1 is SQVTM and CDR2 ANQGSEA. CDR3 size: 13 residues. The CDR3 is CSAQRGTGEKLFF. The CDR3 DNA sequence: TGCAGTGCTCAGAGGGGGACAGGAGAAAAACTGTTTTTT.

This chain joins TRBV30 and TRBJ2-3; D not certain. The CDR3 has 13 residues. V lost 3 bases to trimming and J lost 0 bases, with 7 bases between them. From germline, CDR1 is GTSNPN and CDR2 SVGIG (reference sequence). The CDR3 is CAWSLRSTDTQYF. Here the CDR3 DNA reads TGTGCCTGGAGCCTTCGGAGCACAGATACGCAGTATTTT.

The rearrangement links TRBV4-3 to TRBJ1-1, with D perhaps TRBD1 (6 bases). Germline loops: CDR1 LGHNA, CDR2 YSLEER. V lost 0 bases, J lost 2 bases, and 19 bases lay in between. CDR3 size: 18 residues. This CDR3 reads CASSQDPRRGVGNTEAFF. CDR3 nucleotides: TGCGCCAGCAGCCAAGATCCTCGGAGGGGGGTAGGAAACACTGAAGCTTTCTTT.

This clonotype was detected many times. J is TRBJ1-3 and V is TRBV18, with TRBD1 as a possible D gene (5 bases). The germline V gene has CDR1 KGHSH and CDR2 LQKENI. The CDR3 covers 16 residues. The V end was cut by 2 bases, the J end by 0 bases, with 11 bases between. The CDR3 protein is CASSPGRASSGNTIYF. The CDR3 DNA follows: TGTGCCAGCTCACCAGGCAGGGCGAGCTCTGGAAACACCATATATTTT.

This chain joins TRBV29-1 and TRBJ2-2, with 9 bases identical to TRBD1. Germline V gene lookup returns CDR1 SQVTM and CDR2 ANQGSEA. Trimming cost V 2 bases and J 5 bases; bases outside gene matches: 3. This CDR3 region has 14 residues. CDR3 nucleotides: TGCAGCGTTGAAAGGGACAGGGATACCGGGGAGCTGTTTTTT. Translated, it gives CSVERDRDTGELFF.

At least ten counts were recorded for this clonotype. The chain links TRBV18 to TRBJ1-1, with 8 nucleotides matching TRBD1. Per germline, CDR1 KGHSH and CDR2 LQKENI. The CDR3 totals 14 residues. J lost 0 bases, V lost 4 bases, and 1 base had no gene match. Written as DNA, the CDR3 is TGTGCCAGCTCACGGGACAGGTTGAACACTGAAGCTTTCTTT. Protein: CASSRDRLNTEAFF.

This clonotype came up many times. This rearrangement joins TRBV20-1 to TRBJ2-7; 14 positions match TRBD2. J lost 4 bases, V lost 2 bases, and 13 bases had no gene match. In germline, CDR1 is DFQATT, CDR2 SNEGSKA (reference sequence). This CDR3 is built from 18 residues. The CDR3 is CSARPLAGLAGEIYEQYF. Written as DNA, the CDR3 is TGCAGTGCTAGACCCCTCGCGGGACTAGCGGGAGAAATTTACGAGCAGTACTTC.